These T cell receptor beta chains were read from a single sample in a study of T-cell reconstitution after alpha-beta-depleted transplantation in children. TCRdb fed the PCR reads into MiXCR, producing one record per CDR3 protein. The sample shows over 85,000 distinct CDR3 sequences, roughly 7.1% of them seen only once. This material consisted of PBMCs, taken before TCRalphabeta/CD19-depleted stem cell transplant. The receptors were sampled from a boy aged 2-9 years with acute lymphoblastic leukemia, due to receive a stem cell transplant. CDR3s include the opening cysteine and the closing phenylalanine or tryptophan. Each record gives: D gene, clone size, J gene, V gene, CDR3 DNA, CDR3 protein. D genes are given only for firm matches. Clone size, where shown, is once, few, many, or a class for clones that have expanded.

d_gene: TRBD1
abundance: many
j_gene: TRBJ2-2
v_gene: TRBV4-2
CDR3nt: TGTGCCAGCAGCCCCGGACAGGCGAACACCGGGGAGCTGTTTTTT
CDR3aa: CASSPGQANTGELFF

d_gene: TRBD1
abundance: .
j_gene: TRBJ1-2
v_gene: TRBV6-5
CDR3nt: TGTGCCAGCAGTTACGGGACAGGGGGTGGCTATGGCTACACCTTC
CDR3aa: CASSYGTGGGYGYTF

d_gene: .
abundance: .
j_gene: TRBJ1-2
v_gene: TRBV9
CDR3nt: TGTGCCAGCAGCGTAGGGGACTGGAACTATGGCTACACCTTC
CDR3aa: CASSVGDWNYGYTF

d_gene: .
abundance: few
j_gene: TRBJ2-1
v_gene: TRBV6-6
CDR3nt: TGTGCCAGCAGTTACTCGAAAGGCAATGAGCAGTTCTTC
CDR3aa: CASSYSKGNEQFF

d_gene: .
abundance: .
j_gene: TRBJ1-2
v_gene: TRBV5-1
CDR3nt: TGCGCCAGCAGGGCTGGTGATGGGGGGTATGGCTACACCTTC
CDR3aa: CASRAGDGGYGYTF

d_gene: TRBD1
abundance: many
j_gene: TRBJ1-1
v_gene: TRBV5-5
CDR3nt: TGTGCCAGCAGCCCTGGACAGGGGAACACTGAAGCTTTCTTT
CDR3aa: CASSPGQGNTEAFF

d_gene: .
abundance: many
j_gene: TRBJ1-5
v_gene: TRBV19
CDR3nt: TGTGCCAGTATAAGCGACATGGGGGCCCAGGTTGGCAATCAGCCCCAGCATTTT
CDR3aa: CASISDMGAQVGNQPQHF

d_gene: .
abundance: .
j_gene: TRBJ2-5
v_gene: TRBV15
CDR3nt: TGTGCCACCAGCAGAGGAACAGGAGAAGAGACCCAGTACTTC
CDR3aa: CATSRGTGEETQYF

d_gene: TRBD2
abundance: many
j_gene: TRBJ2-3
v_gene: TRBV25-1
CDR3nt: TGTGCCAGCAGTGAATATGGGACTAGCGGGGGTTGGACAGATACGCAGTATTTT
CDR3aa: CASSEYGTSGGWTDTQYF

d_gene: .
abundance: many
j_gene: TRBJ2-1
v_gene: TRBV20-1
CDR3nt: TGCAGTGCTAGAGATCGGGGCCTCAACAATGAGCAGTTCTTC
CDR3aa: CSARDRGLNNEQFF

d_gene: .
abundance: .
j_gene: TRBJ1-5
v_gene: TRBV6-1
CDR3nt: TGTGCCAGCAGCAGGACATTTAATAGCAATCAGCCCCAGCATTTT
CDR3aa: CASSRTFNSNQPQHF

d_gene: .
abundance: few
j_gene: TRBJ2-7
v_gene: TRBV5-1
CDR3nt: TGCGCCAGCAGCTCCGCCGTAGGGGCCTACGAGCAGTACTTC
CDR3aa: CASSSAVGAYEQYF

d_gene: .
abundance: many
j_gene: TRBJ1-4
v_gene: TRBV18
CDR3nt: TGTGCCAGCTCACCGGGATGGGGCGTCGGAGAAAAACTGTTTTTT
CDR3aa: CASSPGWGVGEKLFF

d_gene: TRBD1
abundance: many
j_gene: TRBJ2-2
v_gene: TRBV6-4
CDR3nt: TGTGCCAGCAGTGCCGGACAGGGGGACACCGGGGAGCTGTTTTTT
CDR3aa: CASSAGQGDTGELFF

d_gene: .
abundance: .
j_gene: TRBJ2-1
v_gene: TRBV6-2/TRBV6-3
CDR3nt: TGTGCCAGCAGTTACCCAGGGAGAGACTACAATGAGCAGTTCTTC
CDR3aa: CASSYPGRDYNEQFF

d_gene: .
abundance: many
j_gene: TRBJ2-2
v_gene: TRBV3-1
CDR3nt: TGTGCCAGCAGCCAAGGTCTAGACACCGGGGAGCTGTTTTTT
CDR3aa: CASSQGLDTGELFF

d_gene: TRBD1
abundance: many
j_gene: TRBJ2-7
v_gene: TRBV7-2
CDR3nt: TGTGCCAGCAGTCCCACCGGGACAGGGGGCCACGAGCAGTACTTC
CDR3aa: CASSPTGTGGHEQYF

d_gene: .
abundance: .
j_gene: TRBJ2-1
v_gene: TRBV6-2/TRBV6-3
CDR3nt: TGTGCCAGCGATCAGTCGGGCTCCTACAATGAGCAGTTCTTC
CDR3aa: CASDQSGSYNEQFF

d_gene: .
abundance: .
j_gene: TRBJ2-7
v_gene: TRBV5-1
CDR3nt: TGCGCCAGCAGCTTGTGGCCAGGGGGGAACTACGAGCAGTACTTC
CDR3aa: CASSLWPGGNYEQYF

d_gene: TRBD2
abundance: many
j_gene: TRBJ2-2
v_gene: TRBV4-3
CDR3nt: TGCGCCAGCAGCCAAGCGGGCGGGGGGGCCGCCGGGGAGCTGTTTTTT
CDR3aa: CASSQAGGGAAGELFF

d_gene: .
abundance: many
j_gene: TRBJ2-3
v_gene: TRBV4-1
CDR3nt: TGCGCCAGCAGCCAAGATCAGCGCCGAGATACGCAGTATTTT
CDR3aa: CASSQDQRRDTQYF

d_gene: .
abundance: many
j_gene: TRBJ1-6
v_gene: TRBV20-1
CDR3nt: TGCAGTGCTACCGTGGAGGACGGTGGAAGTTTAACCCTCCACTTT
CDR3aa: CSATVEDGGSLTLHF

d_gene: .
abundance: many
j_gene: TRBJ2-1
v_gene: TRBV7-9
CDR3nt: TGTGCCAGCAGCTTAACTCGGGGCCATGAGCAGTTCTTC
CDR3aa: CASSLTRGHEQFF

d_gene: TRBD2
abundance: .
j_gene: TRBJ2-1
v_gene: TRBV6-4
CDR3nt: TGTGCCAGCAGTGCCCGGGGGGAGGGCAATGAGCAGTTCTTC
CDR3aa: CASSARGEGNEQFF

d_gene: TRBD1
abundance: .
j_gene: TRBJ1-5
v_gene: TRBV7-2
CDR3nt: TGTGCCAGCAGCTCCCCCGGGACAGGTATCGGTCAGCCCCAGCATTTT
CDR3aa: CASSSPGTGIGQPQHF

d_gene: .
abundance: .
j_gene: TRBJ2-3
v_gene: TRBV5-1
CDR3nt: TGCGCCAGCAGGTGGTACACAGATACGCAGTATTTT
CDR3aa: CASRWYTDTQYF

d_gene: .
abundance: many
j_gene: TRBJ1-1
v_gene: TRBV5-1
CDR3nt: TGCGCCAGCAGCTTGGACGGGGGGTTGATCACTATGAACACTGAAGCTTTCTTT
CDR3aa: CASSLDGGLITMNTEAFF

d_gene: .
abundance: many
j_gene: TRBJ2-7
v_gene: TRBV21-1
CDR3nt: TGTGCCAGCAGCAAAGAAGGACCTACCTACGAGCAGTACTTC
CDR3aa: CASSKEGPTYEQYF

d_gene: .
abundance: many
j_gene: TRBJ2-5
v_gene: TRBV4-1
CDR3nt: TGCGCCAGCAGCCAATTGGGCGCGGTCCAAGAGACCCAGTACTTC
CDR3aa: CASSQLGAVQETQYF

d_gene: .
abundance: many
j_gene: TRBJ2-3
v_gene: TRBV5-1
CDR3nt: TGCGCCAGCAGCCTGAAGGGAGGCGCATTCACAGATACGCAGTATTTT
CDR3aa: CASSLKGGAFTDTQYF

d_gene: .
abundance: .
j_gene: TRBJ2-5
v_gene: TRBV6-2/TRBV6-3
CDR3nt: TGTGCCAGCAGTTCTAGTGAAGAAGAGACCCAGTACTTC
CDR3aa: CASSSSEEETQYF

d_gene: .
abundance: many
j_gene: TRBJ1-4
v_gene: TRBV20-1
CDR3nt: TGCAGTGCTAGAGATTATTTGGACAGAATTAATGAAAAACTGTTTTTT
CDR3aa: CSARDYLDRINEKLFF

d_gene: TRBD1
abundance: few
j_gene: TRBJ1-2
v_gene: TRBV11-2
CDR3nt: TGTGCCAGCAGCTTATCACCGGACAGGGCCTGGGTCTACACCTTC
CDR3aa: CASSLSPDRAWVYTF

d_gene: .
abundance: few
j_gene: TRBJ2-5
v_gene: TRBV9
CDR3nt: TGTGCCAGCAGCGGAATACAAGAGACCCAGTACTTC
CDR3aa: CASSGIQETQYF

d_gene: .
abundance: many
j_gene: TRBJ2-3
v_gene: TRBV27
CDR3nt: TGTGCCAGCAGTTTGTATCAGGGTATGGCAGATACGCAGTATTTT
CDR3aa: CASSLYQGMADTQYF

d_gene: TRBD2
abundance: few
j_gene: TRBJ2-7
v_gene: TRBV20-1
CDR3nt: TGCAGTGCTACCCCACTAGCGGGGAACTCCTACGAGCAGTACTTC
CDR3aa: CSATPLAGNSYEQYF

d_gene: TRBD2
abundance: few
j_gene: TRBJ2-7
v_gene: TRBV28
CDR3nt: TGTGCCAGCAGTTTCGGGGGGACTCGCACCTACGAGCAGTACTTC
CDR3aa: CASSFGGTRTYEQYF

d_gene: .
abundance: few
j_gene: TRBJ2-7
v_gene: TRBV4-1
CDR3nt: TGCGCCAGCAGCCTCGATAACGGGGGTAGCTCCTACGAGCAGTACTTC
CDR3aa: CASSLDNGGSSYEQYF

d_gene: TRBD2
abundance: many
j_gene: TRBJ2-7
v_gene: TRBV4-3
CDR3nt: TGCGCCAGCAGCCGTTCGACTAGCGGGGCCTACGAGCAGTACTTC
CDR3aa: CASSRSTSGAYEQYF

d_gene: .
abundance: .
j_gene: TRBJ2-1
v_gene: TRBV25-1
CDR3nt: TGTGCCAGCAGTAGGGCAAGTTACTCCTACAATGAGCAGTTCTTC
CDR3aa: CASSRASYSYNEQFF

d_gene: TRBD1
abundance: .
j_gene: TRBJ2-3
v_gene: TRBV20-1
CDR3nt: TGCAGTGCCCCCGGGACAGGGGAATCAGATACGCAGTATTTT
CDR3aa: CSAPGTGESDTQYF

d_gene: .
abundance: .
j_gene: TRBJ1-2
v_gene: TRBV20-1
CDR3nt: TGCAGTGCCATCAGGACAGAGGGTGGCTACACCTTC
CDR3aa: CSAIRTEGGYTF

d_gene: .
abundance: many
j_gene: TRBJ2-7
v_gene: TRBV27
CDR3nt: TGTGCCAGCAGATCCCCAGGGTCCCTACGGGCCTACGAGCAGTACTTC
CDR3aa: CASRSPGSLRAYEQYF

d_gene: TRBD2
abundance: many
j_gene: TRBJ2-1
v_gene: TRBV20-1
CDR3nt: TGCAGTGCCCCTCCCCCCCTAGCGGGGATCGTCAATGAGCAGTTCTTC
CDR3aa: CSAPPPLAGIVNEQFF

d_gene: TRBD2
abundance: .
j_gene: TRBJ2-1
v_gene: TRBV6-1
CDR3nt: TGTGCCAGCGGCGGCAGCGGGGGGAACAATGAGCAGTTCTTC
CDR3aa: CASGGSGGNNEQFF

d_gene: TRBD2
abundance: many
j_gene: TRBJ2-2
v_gene: TRBV12-5
CDR3nt: TGTGCTAGTGGACCTAGCGGGGCTCCCGGGGAGCTGTTTTTT
CDR3aa: CASGPSGAPGELFF

d_gene: .
abundance: .
j_gene: TRBJ2-3
v_gene: TRBV27
CDR3nt: TGTGCCAGCAGTTTATGGTCTAGCGAGGGCACAGATACGCAGTATTTT
CDR3aa: CASSLWSSEGTDTQYF

d_gene: .
abundance: many
j_gene: TRBJ2-7
v_gene: TRBV5-4
CDR3nt: TGTGCCAGCAGCTTGGCGCTAGGAGGGAACTACGAGCAGTACTTC
CDR3aa: CASSLALGGNYEQYF

d_gene: .
abundance: many
j_gene: TRBJ2-7
v_gene: TRBV6-5
CDR3nt: TGTGCCAGCAGTTCCACGGGGGCGTCCTACGAGCAGTACTTC
CDR3aa: CASSSTGASYEQYF

d_gene: TRBD2
abundance: many
j_gene: TRBJ2-1
v_gene: TRBV20-1
CDR3nt: TGCAGTGCTCCGCGCGGGGGGTCCTCCTACAATGAGCAGTTCTTC
CDR3aa: CSAPRGGSSYNEQFF